This is a list of T cell receptor beta chains from one sample in a study of blood T cells in healthy people across ages. One entry per CDR3 protein results from TCRdb running MiXCR on the 5' RACE reads. The sample contains fewer than 2,000,000 distinct CDR3 sequences, about two fifths of which appear only once. The sequenced material came from blood. These receptors all stem from a human donor in good health. The CDR3 runs from the conserved cysteine through the conserved F or W. A D gene is named only where the DNA matches it firmly. For some rows the clone size is stated as once, few or many, or as a class when expanded; others skip it.

V	D	J	size	length	CDR3	DNA
TRBV24-1	.	TRBJ2-7	.	14	CAASDSDNSYEQYF	TGTGCCGCCAGTGACTCCGACAACTCCTACGAGCAGTACTTC
TRBV7-3	.	TRBJ1-5	.	13	CASSLNQGQPQHF	TGTGCCAGCAGCTTAAATCAGGGCCAGCCCCAGCATTTT
TRBV28	.	TRBJ1-6	few	14	CASRLIQGNSPLHF	TGTGCCAGCCGCCTTATTCAGGGGAATTCACCCCTCCACTTT
TRBV6-4	.	TRBJ2-4	.	12	CASSASENIQYF	TGTGCCAGCAGTGCGTCCGAAAACATTCAGTACTTC
TRBV4-2	.	TRBJ2-3	.	16	CASSQVFGQDQDTQYF	TGTGCCAGCAGCCAAGTTTTCGGGCAGGATCAAGATACGCAGTATTTT
TRBV6-2/TRBV6-3	.	TRBJ2-1	few	14	CASSSRQEHNEQFF	TGTGCCAGCAGTTCGAGACAGGAACACAATGAGCAGTTCTTC
TRBV2	TRBD1	TRBJ2-7	few	14	CAYRDRGSTYEQYF	TGTGCCTACCGGGACAGGGGGAGCACCTACGAGCAGTACTTC
TRBV27	.	TRBJ2-7	few	12	CASSSPQGEQYF	TGTGCCAGCAGTTCCCCACAGGGCGAGCAGTACTTC
TRBV5-1	TRBD1	TRBJ2-2	.	17	CASSPSPGQINTGELFF	TGCGCCAGCAGCCCCTCCCCGGGACAGATAAACACCGGGGAGCTGTTTTTT
TRBV4-1	TRBD1	TRBJ1-2	.	15	CASSTTGLNSYGYTF	TGCGCCAGCAGCACGACAGGGCTTAACTCTTATGGCTACACCTTC
TRBV11-2	.	TRBJ1-6	few	17	CASSLAPQQGGNSPLHF	TGTGCCAGCAGCTTAGCCCCGCAACAGGGTGGTAATTCACCCCTCCACTTT
TRBV11-3	.	TRBJ2-3	few	11	CASSFGSTQYF	TGTGCCAGCAGCTTCGGCAGTACGCAGTATTTT
TRBV6-5	.	TRBJ2-6	.	15	CASSRITSGANVLTF	TGTGCCAGCAGTCGAATAACCTCTGGGGCCAACGTCCTGACTTTC
TRBV10-3	.	TRBJ2-4	.	14	CAISDPKAKNIQYF	TGTGCCATCAGTGATCCGAAAGCCAAAAACATTCAGTACTTC
TRBV5-1	.	TRBJ2-3	few	15	CASSLGSTGTDTQYF	TGCGCCAGCAGCTTGGGCAGTACAGGCACAGATACGCAGTATTTT
TRBV27	TRBD1	TRBJ1-2	few	16	CASSRDSIPSNYGYTF	TGTGCCAGCAGCCGGGACAGCATACCCTCTAACTATGGCTACACCTTC
TRBV12-3/TRBV12-4	.	TRBJ2-1	.	13	CATGGKNYNEQFF	TGTGCCACCGGAGGGAAAAACTACAATGAGCAGTTCTTC
TRBV19	TRBD1	TRBJ2-5	.	17	CASSPARGRGSGETQYF	TGTGCCAGTAGTCCAGCCAGGGGGCGCGGTTCGGGGGAGACCCAGTACTTC
TRBV12-3/TRBV12-4	TRBD2	TRBJ2-5	few	14	CASRLAGGGETQYF	TGTGCCAGCAGACTAGCGGGGGGCGGGGAGACCCAGTACTTC
TRBV4-3	.	TRBJ2-1	few	14	CASSQPSKGNEQFF	TGCGCCAGCAGCCAACCGTCTAAGGGGAATGAGCAGTTCTTC